These 12 T cell receptor beta chains were all obtained from the same sample, sequenced in a study of shared clonotypes between healthy human individuals. Naive-designated CD8 cells lacked CD45RO, were positively enriched for CCR7, and omitted terminally differentiated effector memory CD45RA+ cells. Some clones are missing from TCRdb's copy, which holds only in-frame ones; the method was immunoSEQ multiplex PCR. The data hold 550,000 to 750,000 clones, with around 95% observed a single time. The specimen was naive CD8+ T cells sorted from blood. Source of these receptors: a woman aged 25 to 39 in good health.

The gene calls are TRBV10-1 and TRBJ2-1, with a weak D call TRBD2 (5 bases). V dropped 1 base and J dropped 3 bases, with 10 bases sitting between them. The CDR3 spans 15 residues. CDR1 and CDR2 (germline): WNHNN, SYGVQD (reference sequence). CDR3 amino acids: CASSELLEGYNEQFF. The CDR3 DNA reads TGCGCCAGCAGTGAGTTACTAGAGGGCTACAATGAGCAGTTCTTC.

The chain combines TRBV28 with TRBJ2-3, with 7 positions matching TRBD1. The ends lost 2 bases at V and 3 bases at J; junction bases unmatched: 11. Germline V gene data show CDR1 as MDHEN and CDR2 as SYDVKM. The CDR3 spans 17 residues. The CDR3 nucleotides are TGTGCCAGCAGTTTAAGGGGGTCAGGGGGTTTGACAGATACGCAGTATTTT. It yields the protein CASSLRGSGGLTDTQYF.

The chain links TRBV29-1 to TRBJ2-1; the match to TRBD2 covers 8 bases. Germline V CDR1 and CDR2: SQVTM, ANQGSEA. The V segment lost 1 base and the J segment 7 bases; nucleotides outside the gene matches: 15. The CDR3 consists of 17 residues. CDR3 DNA: TGCAGCGTTGAAGGTGGTCCTTTCGGGAGGGCCGTGAATGAGCAGTTCTTC. It is translated as CSVEGGPFGRAVNEQFF.

For this clone: Other DNA sequences within the sample encode an identical CDR3. The chain joins TRBV7-9 to TRBJ2-7; TRBD2 aligns across 9 bases. The CDR3 is made up of 14 amino acids. Germline loops: CDR1 SEHNR, CDR2 FQNEAQ (reference sequence). The trim removed 5 bases at V and 2 bases at J, leaving 4 bases unmatched. The CDR3 here is CASSLGLATYEQYF. The CDR3 nucleotides read TGTGCCAGCAGCCTAGGACTAGCGACCTACGAGCAGTACTTC.

The chain joins TRBV4-1 to TRBJ1-1; D remains ambiguous. Trimming pared 0 bases from V and 7 bases from J, leaving 6 bases between. CDR3 size: 12 residues. Germline values: CDR1 MGHRA, CDR2 YSYEKL. CDR3: CASSQDPSEAFF. The CDR3 nucleotides are TGCGCCAGCAGCCAAGACCCCAGTGAAGCTTTCTTT.

The chain employs TRBV19 and TRBJ1-1, with a weak D call TRBD1 (5 bases). Germline V lookup: CDR1 LNHDA, CDR2 SQIVND (reference sequence). The CDR3 is made up of 15 amino acids. The germline V and J ends were trimmed by 3 bases and 4 bases, with 15 bases remaining between them. The DNA for the CDR3 is TGTGCCAGTAGTATCTGGGCAGGGAAGGCCACTGAAGCTTTCTTT. Translating it yields CASSIWAGKATEAFF.

V usage is TRBV10-3 and J usage is TRBJ2-3; TRBD2 matches at 7 bases. After removal of 10 bases from V and 1 base from J, the junction contained 11 bases not matched to a gene. Germline values: CDR1 ENHRY, CDR2 SYGVKD. The CDR3 has 15 residues. DNA for the CDR3: TGTGCCACCCTCTTCGACGCGGGGGGCACAGATACGCAGTATTTT. It specifies CATLFDAGGTDTQYF.

V is TRBV5-1 and J is TRBJ2-2; TRBD2 aligns across 12 bases. CDR3 size: 17 residues. From germline, CDR1 is SGHRS and CDR2 YFSETQ. V was pared by 0 bases and J by 4 bases, with 4 bases of the junction left unmatched. The CDR3 region is CASSLVLAGGATGELFF. The CDR3 DNA is TGCGCCAGCAGCTTGGTACTAGCGGGAGGAGCCACCGGGGAGCTGTTTTTT.

In nucleotides, the CDR3 is TGCGCCAGCAGCTTGGCCTCGGTGGAGCAGTTCTTC. This codes for CASSLASVEQFF. The chain carries TRBV5-1 and TRBJ2-1; no clear D. Germline lookup yields CDR1 SGHRS and CDR2 YFSETQ. The CDR3 has 12 amino acids. The ends were cut back, 0 bases at V and 10 bases at J, with 8 bases in the middle.

The chain combines TRBV11-2 with TRBJ2-1; TRBD2 aligns across 15 bases. In germline, CDR1 is SGHAT, CDR2 FQNNGV. The junction had 8 bases not matched to a gene; V was cut back by 4 bases and J by 10 bases. CDR3 length equals 16 residues. CDR3 sequence (DNA): TGTGCCAGCAGCTACTATAGGGGACTAGCGGGAGGAGAGCAGTTCTTC. It encodes CASSYYRGLAGGEQFF. The whole variable domain, remainder taken from reference TRBV11-2 and TRBJ2-1, is EAGVAQSPRYKIIEKRQSVAFWCNPISGHATLYWYQQILGQGPKLLIQFQNNGVVDDSQLPKDRFSAERLKGVDSTLKIQPAKLEDSAVYLCASSYYRGLAGGEQFFGPGTRLTVL.

The J gene is TRBJ2-7, the V gene TRBV28; D perhaps matches TRBD1 (5 bases). The CDR3 is 14 residues long. V was clipped by 2 bases and J by 3 bases, with 11 bases between them. Germline CDR1 reads MDHEN; CDR2 reads SYDVKM. The CDR3 DNA reads as TGTGCCAGCAGTTTACTAAGGGGCCACTACGAGCAGTACTTC. Protein sequence: CASSLLRGHYEQYF.

This sequence joins TRBV27 and TRBJ2-1, with D possibly being TRBD2 (6 bases). Germline values: CDR1 MNHEY, CDR2 SMNVEV (reference sequence). The CDR3 extends over 14 amino acids. Trimming stripped 5 bases from V and 8 bases from J, with 16 bases between. The CDR3 DNA follows: TGTGCCAGCAGTCTCGAGGGACTCTTGGATGAGCAGTTCTTC. It specifies CASSLEGLLDEQFF.